This T cell receptor (beta chain) was found in a study of cytomegalovirus exposure and HLA in healthy donors. Each of the donors was a healthy bone marrow donor. Primers: 60 Vbeta forward and 13 Jbeta reverse. Only in-frame clones appear in the TCRdb table, and some are missing; sequencing was by immunoSEQ multiplex PCR. The table records more than 150,000 clones, about 79% of them present only once. CDR1 and CDR2 (germline): MNHEY, SVGAGI. This CDR3 spans 16 amino acids. Trimming stripped 3 bases from V and 2 bases from J, with 13 bases between. The sequenced sample consisted of PBMCs. The receptor's source is a girl aged 2 to 10 in good health and CMV-seropositive. The J gene is TRBJ2-2, the V gene TRBV6-5, with a weak D call TRBD2 (5 bases). Here the CDR3 reads CASSYSRTVNTGELFF. The CDR3 nucleotides are TGTGCCAGCAGTTATTCCAGGACTGTCAACACCGGGGAGCTGTTTTTT.